Sequencing of this T cell receptor (beta chain) was carried out in a study of T cell repertoires in cytomegalovirus infection. Overall study context: Public TCR beta signatures marked donors with CMV infection and the matching HLA.

MiXCR, run by TCRdb on the reads, gives a single entry per CDR3 protein. This sample yields nearly 650,000 distinct CDR3 sequences, of which roughly 24% are seen a single time; roughly 8% belongs to the top ten. Concerning this clonotype itself: Its cognate antigen is unknown.

General study findings and limits: The response measured ex vivo was dominated by TCR beta clonotypes (HLA-C-restricted and CMV-specific). Cumulative frequency (of public TCR beta family members) identified carriers of CMV plus the relevant HLA.

The germline CDR1 and CDR2 sequences are LNHDA and SQIVND (reference sequence). This CDR3 contains 14 residues. Trimming took off 5 bases at V and 4 bases at J, with 15 bases between the two ends. The clonotype was recovered from a human donor in good health (CMV status not recorded). Some clones in this sample may be carry-over from other donors' samples. Input material: CD8+ T cells from PBMCs. The chain joins TRBV19 to TRBJ2-7, with D possibly matching TRBD2 (5 bases). The CDR3: CASSPGGRGYEQYF. The CDR3 DNA is TGTGCCAGTAGTCCCGGTGGAAGAGGGTACGAGCAGTACTTC. Combining the CDR3 with reference TRBV19 and TRBJ2-7 gives the whole variable domain DGGITQSPKYLFRKEGQNVTLSCEQNLNHDAMYWYRQDPGQGLRLIYYSQIVNDFQKGDIAEGYSVSREKKESFPLTVTSAQKNPTAFYLCASSPGGRGYEQYFGPGTRLTVT.